The rows below give T cell receptor beta chains drawn from one sample of a study of T cells in Graves' hyperthyroidism and ophthalmopathy. TCRdb itself ran the multiplex PCR reads through MiXCR, one entry per CDR3 protein. The sample has a few hundred thousand distinct CDR3 sequences; around 18% are singletons. Specimen: blood. All receptors come from a woman aged 35 to 49 with Graves' ophthalmopathy. CDR3s include the opening cysteine and the closing phenylalanine or tryptophan. The D gene is left open where the match is weak. Clone size is given for some rows only: seen once, a few or many times, or a class if the clone is expanded.

TRBD1,15,TRBV6-5,TRBJ1-1,-,TGTGCCAGCAGTTGGGTCGGGACAGGTGGATATGAAGCTTTCTTT,CASSWVGTGGYEAFF
-,13,TRBV7-2,TRBJ2-2,many,TGTGCCAGCAGCACTAGTCAGTTCGGGGAGCTGTTTTTT,CASSTSQFGELFF
-,14,TRBV29-1,TRBJ1-1,many,TGCAGCGTTGGTACAGATACCATGAACACTGAAGCTTTCTTT,CSVGTDTMNTEAFF
TRBD2,15,TRBV6-1,TRBJ2-5,many,TGTGCCAGCAGTGCTCTGACTAGCGGGGGGGAGACCCAGTACTTC,CASSALTSGGETQYF
-,14,TRBV20-1,TRBJ1-2,many,TGCAGTGCTTCTAAACCGGGAGCAGTGGATGGCTACACCTTC,CSASKPGAVDGYTF
-,14,TRBV6-5,TRBJ1-1,many,TGTGCCAGCAGTTACGGGGGCCCGAACACTGAAGCTTTCTTT,CASSYGGPNTEAFF
-,11,TRBV6-2/TRBV6-3,TRBJ1-2,many,TGTGCCAGCAAAGAGACGTATGGCTACACCTTC,CASKETYGYTF
-,15,TRBV6-1,TRBJ2-1,many,TGTGCCAGCAGTCCTCCTCAAGGCTCCTACAATGAGCAGTTCTTC,CASSPPQGSYNEQFF
-,16,TRBV4-3,TRBJ2-6,many,TGCGCCAGCAGCCTAGAAACAGGGACCGGGGCCAACGTCCTGACTTTC,CASSLETGTGANVLTF
TRBD1,15,TRBV28,TRBJ2-7,medium-sized,TGTGCCAGCAGTAGATACTGGACAGGAACCTACGAGCAGTACTTC,CASSRYWTGTYEQYF
TRBD1,14,TRBV10-3,TRBJ1-1,many,TGTGCCATCAGAGAGACAGGGGATGGCACTGAAGCTTTCTTT,CAIRETGDGTEAFF
TRBD2,15,TRBV6-2/TRBV6-3,TRBJ2-2,-,TGTGCCAGCAGAGAAAGCGGGAGCCACACCGGGGAGCTGTTTTTT,CASRESGSHTGELFF
TRBD1,11,TRBV11-2,TRBJ1-2,many,TGTGCCAGCAGCCACGAGGGGTCAGGGGGCTTC,CASSHEGSGGF
-,15,TRBV7-3,TRBJ2-7,-,TGTGCCAGCAGCTTGTTGCAGGGCGGCCCGGACGAGCAGTACTTC,CASSLLQGGPDEQYF
TRBD2,14,TRBV7-3,TRBJ2-3,many,TGTGCCAGCAGCTTAGTTCCGGGGGGGGATACGCAGTATTTT,CASSLVPGGDTQYF
-,14,TRBV28,TRBJ2-5,many,TGTGCCAGCAGTTTATGGGCCAGGAAAGAGACCCAGTACTTC,CASSLWARKETQYF
-,13,TRBV10-2,TRBJ1-1,many,TGCGCCAGCAGTGCCAGCCTGAACACTGAAGCTTTCTTT,CASSASLNTEAFF
TRBD1,13,TRBV15,TRBJ1-5,many,TGTGCCACCAGCCTAGACAGGGGTCAGCCCCAGCATTTT,CATSLDRGQPQHF
TRBD2,13,TRBV20-1,TRBJ2-7,many,TGCAGTGCTAGGGGAGGGCCCTCCTACGAGCAGTACTTC,CSARGGPSYEQYF
TRBD2,16,TRBV11-2,TRBJ2-7,-,TGTGCCAGCAGCCTCGAAGCGGGGGGGGACTCCTACGAGCAGTACTTC,CASSLEAGGDSYEQYF
TRBD2,15,TRBV6-2/TRBV6-3,TRBJ2-5,many,TGTGCCAGCAGTTACTATCGGGAGGGAAAAGAGACCCAGTACTTC,CASSYYREGKETQYF
-,13,TRBV28,TRBJ2-7,many,TGTGCCAGCATGGAGGGGGCGAGCTACGAGCAGTACTTC,CASMEGASYEQYF
TRBD1,15,TRBV5-1,TRBJ2-2,many,TGCGCCAGCAGCTCGACAGGGATGGTCACCGGGGAGCTGTTTTTT,CASSSTGMVTGELFF
-,13,TRBV6-1,TRBJ2-7,-,TGTGCCAGCAGTAAAGGGGGGCTTTACGAGCAGTACTTC,CASSKGGLYEQYF
-,13,TRBV19,TRBJ1-2,many,TGTGCCAGTGTCGTGGAGGGGAACTCTGGCTACACCTTC,CASVVEGNSGYTF
TRBD2,13,TRBV6-2/TRBV6-3,TRBJ2-7,many,TGTGCCAGCACCTCCGGGAGGACCAACGAGCAGTACTTC,CASTSGRTNEQYF